These 26 T cell receptor beta chains originate from one sample sequenced in a study of response to subunit inactivated influenza vaccine. TCRdb recomputed calls from the RT-PCR reads with MiXCR, one row per CDR3 protein. This sample yields about 500,000 distinct CDR3 sequences, of which roughly 7.6% are seen a single time; about an eighth belongs to the top ten. Sequences were derived from PBMCs from blood, sampled about 23 months after vaccination. All receptors come from a man aged 45 to 75 who received an inactivated influenza vaccine.

The chain has TRBV12-3 or TRBV12-4 and TRBJ1-4, with no clear D. Trimming took 6 bases from V and 0 from J, leaving 11 bases between them. The CDR3 contains 15 residues. The CDR3 coding sequence is TGTGCCAGCAGCTCACATGGCGCAACTAATGAAAAACTGTTTTTT. Amino acids: CASSSHGATNEKLFF.

This clonotype was observed a few times. The chain recombines TRBV10-3 with TRBJ2-3, with 7 bases that match TRBD1. The trim removed 4 bases at V and 1 base at J, leaving 2 bases unmatched. Germline CDR1 ENHRY, CDR2 SYGVKD. There are 14 residues in the CDR3. CDR3 DNA: TGTGCCATCAGTGGACAGGGTCGCACAGATACGCAGTATTTT. It specifies CAISGQGRTDTQYF.

The chain uses TRBV3-1 and TRBJ2-1; TRBD2 matches at 9 bases. Germline lookup yields CDR1 LGHDT and CDR2 YNNKEL (reference sequence). Germline trimming cut 1 base from V and 3 bases from J; bases unmatched to any gene: 10. The CDR3 has 18 residues. The CDR3 here is CASSQAPGLANYYNEQFF. The CDR3 DNA is TGTGCCAGCAGCCAAGCCCCGGGACTAGCTAACTACTACAATGAGCAGTTCTTC.

This chain connects TRBV20-1 to TRBJ2-1; tentative D call: TRBD2 (6 bases). V was clipped by 0 bases and J by 3 bases, with 12 bases between them. Germline-derived CDR1 and CDR2 are DFQATT and SNEGSKA (reference sequence). CDR3 size: 15 residues. Written as DNA, the CDR3 is TGCAGTGCTAGAGATGGCGCGGGAAGCTACAATGAGCAGTTCTTC. Residues: CSARDGAGSYNEQFF.

This clonotype was observed many times. This chain uses TRBV27 with TRBJ2-7; no firm D call. Between the trimmed V and J ends, which lost 8 bases and 0 bases, there was a span of 11 bases. CDR1 and CDR2 (germline): MNHEY, SMNVEV (reference sequence). The CDR3 is made up of 13 amino acids. The DNA of the CDR3 is TGTGCCAGCGGCCCCACATTCTCCTACGAGCAGTACTTC. Translating it yields CASGPTFSYEQYF.

The J gene is TRBJ2-1, the V gene TRBV4-2; the D gene is possibly TRBD2 (6 bases). The CDR3 runs 16 residues. Germline V gives CDR1 LGHNA, CDR2 YNFKEQ. Trimming removed 6 bases at V and 1 base at J, with 16 bases between. Here the CDR3 reads CASSPVLARSYNEQFF. As DNA, the CDR3 is TGTGCCAGCAGTCCGGTTCTAGCGAGGTCCTACAATGAGCAGTTCTTC.

The V call is TRBV12-3 or TRBV12-4, the J call TRBJ2-2; 8 bases agree with TRBD2. The CDR3 runs 13 residues. The trim removed 9 bases at V and 7 bases at J, leaving 7 bases unmatched. The CDR3 protein is CASSGGRHGELFF. The CDR3 DNA reads as TGTGCCAGTAGTGGCGGGAGGCACGGGGAGCTGTTTTTT.

This clonotype was counted only a few times. This chain uses TRBV20-1 with TRBJ2-1; 11 bases agree with TRBD2. The CDR3 is 19 amino acids. Germline V CDR1 and CDR2: DFQATT, SNEGSKA (reference sequence). With 0 bases clipped from V and 2 bases from J, the junction kept 12 bases outside the gene matches. The chain's CDR3 is CSARESVLTSGSPYNEQFF. In DNA form, the CDR3 reads TGCAGTGCTAGAGAATCGGTCCTAACTAGCGGGAGTCCCTACAATGAGCAGTTCTTC.

The V gene is TRBV20-1, the J gene TRBJ1-6, with 7 positions matching TRBD1. Germline trimming cut 1 base from V and 0 bases from J; bases unmatched to any gene: 12. The CDR3 is 19 residues long. Germline assignment: CDR1 DFQATT and CDR2 SNEGSKA (reference sequence). The CDR3 DNA reads TGCAGTGCTAGAGTTCAGACAGGGCTGACGAGCTCCTATAATTCACCCCTCCACTTT. Residues: CSARVQTGLTSSYNSPLHF.

This clonotype was seen only a few times. The rearrangement links TRBV30 to TRBJ2-5, with D uncertain. This CDR3 has 12 amino acids. Per the germline V gene, CDR1 is GTSNPN and CDR2 is SVGIG (reference sequence). The V and J ends lost 2 bases and 3 bases respectively, with 7 bases between them. CDR3 loop: CAWSFQKETQYF. In nucleotides, the CDR3 is TGTGCCTGGAGTTTTCAAAAAGAGACCCAGTACTTC.

The chain's CDR3 is CASSLEGLVNQPQHF. The CDR3, as DNA: TGTGCCAGCAGCTTGGAGGGTCTAGTCAATCAGCCCCAGCATTTT. V usage is TRBV7-2 and J usage is TRBJ1-5; D unresolved. CDR3 size: 15 residues. Germline lookup yields CDR1 SGHTA and CDR2 FQGNSA. Between the trimmed V and J ends, which lost 3 bases and 3 bases, there was a span of 12 bases.

The chain carries TRBV6-2 or TRBV6-3 and TRBJ1-2; TRBD1 agrees at 7 bases. V trimming: 11 bases; J trimming: 9 bases; junction bases outside the gene matches: 15. This CDR3 comprises 13 residues. CDR1 is MNHEY and CDR2 is SVGEGT in the germline V gene. The CDR3, as DNA: TGTGCCGGCTACACTCTACAGGGGAAAAGCTACACCTTC. It encodes CAGYTLQGKSYTF.

This clonotype was counted a few times. The J gene is TRBJ2-3, the V gene TRBV27; maybe TRBD1 (6 bases). Trimming removed 3 bases from V and 5 bases from J, with 12 bases in between. CDR1 and CDR2 from the germline V gene are MNHEY and SMNVEV (reference sequence). This CDR3 is built from 14 residues. This CDR3 reads CASSFFRGQDTQYF. In DNA form, the CDR3 reads TGTGCCAGCAGTTTTTTCAGGGGACAAGATACGCAGTATTTT.

This clonotype was observed many times. The chain is built from TRBV20-1 and TRBJ1-4; D is unclear. Germline CDR1 reads DFQATT; CDR2 reads SNEGSKA (reference sequence). The CDR3 consists of 13 residues. Trimming took 1 base from V and 4 from J, leaving 7 bases between them. The CDR3 DNA follows: TGCAGTGCTAGAGTCGGCATTAATGAAAAACTGTTTTTT. It specifies CSARVGINEKLFF.

This clonotype appeared many times. This chain connects TRBV7-9 to TRBJ1-2; 7 bases map to TRBD1. CDR3 length: 12 residues. V gave up 5 bases and J gave up 4 bases; unmatched junction bases: 1. Germline V lookup: CDR1 SEHNR, CDR2 FQNEAQ (reference sequence). The CDR3 loop reads CASSGDSYGYTF. CDR3 sequence (DNA): TGTGCCAGCAGCGGGGACAGCTATGGCTACACCTTC.

This clonotype was detected a few times. The chain is built from TRBV10-2 and TRBJ1-5, with D unresolved. Between the trimmed V and J ends, which lost 4 bases and 0 bases, there was a span of 4 bases. This CDR3 comprises 13 residues. CDR1 and CDR2 (germline): WSHSY, SAAADI. As DNA, the CDR3 is TGCGCCAGCAGTGCCAATAGCAATCAGCCCCAGCATTTT. Protein product: CASSANSNQPQHF.

The V call is TRBV7-2, the J call TRBJ1-5, with TRBD1 as a possible D gene (6 bases). The CDR3 covers 14 residues. The V end was cut by 5 bases, the J end by 5 bases, with 13 bases between. Germline values: CDR1 SGHTA, CDR2 FQGNSA. The CDR3 bases are TGTGCCAGCAGCCCCGGGGGGGGCTATCAGCCCCAGCATTTT. Translation: CASSPGGGYQPQHF.

This clonotype was seen at least ten times. V is TRBV7-2 and J is TRBJ2-1, with a possible D match to TRBD2 (7 bases). This CDR3 comprises 16 residues. V lost 2 bases, J lost 3 bases, and 14 bases lay in between. Germline CDR1 reads SGHTA; CDR2 reads FQGNSA. The CDR3 bases are TGTGCCAGCAGCTTAAACGGCGGGGGCTTCTACAATGAGCAGTTCTTC. This gives the protein CASSLNGGGFYNEQFF.

V gene TRBV7-8 combines with J gene TRBJ2-7; D is uncertain. Germline CDR1 reads SGHVS; CDR2 reads FQNEAQ. The germline V and J ends were trimmed by 5 bases and 2 bases, with 10 bases remaining between them. This CDR3 has 13 residues. The CDR3 loop is CASSPPAAYEQYF. In DNA, the CDR3 is TGTGCCAGCAGCCCCCCGGCGGCCTACGAGCAGTACTTC.

This clonotype has at least ten counts. V usage is TRBV20-1 and J usage is TRBJ2-7; D possibly corresponds to TRBD2 (5 bases). Per the germline V gene, CDR1 is DFQATT and CDR2 is SNEGSKA (reference sequence). The length of the CDR3 is 13 residues. Trimming shortened V by 6 bases and J by 2 bases, and 14 bases separated the two germline ends. The CDR3 DNA is TGCAGTGCCCCGAGTCCGGGGACCTACGAGCAGTACTTC. Its protein is CSAPSPGTYEQYF.

This sequence joins TRBV5-8 and TRBJ1-1, with 9 bases lining up with TRBD1. The V segment lost 4 bases and the J segment 5 bases; nucleotides outside the gene matches: 3. This CDR3 comprises 13 residues. Germline values: CDR1 SGHTS, CDR2 YDEGEE. The CDR3 spells CASSIDRGTEAFF. For the CDR3, the DNA is TGTGCCAGCAGCATCGACAGGGGGACTGAAGCTTTCTTT.

The chain has TRBV12-3 or TRBV12-4 and TRBJ1-4, with a weak D call TRBD1 (5 bases). The V gene lost 6 bases and the J gene lost 4 bases, with 15 bases spanning the gap. CDR3 length equals 15 residues. CDR3 amino acids: CASSPSGPGNEKLFF. The CDR3 nucleotides are TGTGCCAGCAGCCCGTCAGGGCCGGGTAATGAAAAACTGTTTTTT.

This clonotype showed up just a few times. The chain carries TRBV7-2 and TRBJ2-7; 9 nucleotides agree with TRBD2. Germline CDR1 reads SGHTA; CDR2 reads FQGNSA. The ends lost 5 bases at V and 0 bases at J; junction bases unmatched: 8. The CDR3 covers 16 residues. For the CDR3, the DNA is TGTGCCAGCAGCCCGGGACTAGCCGTCCTCTCCTACGAGCAGTACTTC. As protein: CASSPGLAVLSYEQYF.

The chain carries TRBV5-6 and TRBJ2-1; 10 nucleotides align to TRBD2. Germline V gives CDR1 SGHDT, CDR2 YYEEEE. The CDR3 covers 15 residues. V lost 0 bases to trimming and J lost 4 bases; unmatched junction nucleotides: 1. The CDR3 DNA is TGTGCCAGCAGCTTGGAGACTAGCGGGTACAATGAGCAGTTCTTC. The encoded protein is CASSLETSGYNEQFF.

This clonotype was observed at least ten times. The chain has TRBV7-9 and TRBJ2-3; D is unclear. The CDR3 extends over 10 amino acids. V lost 11 bases and J lost 3, with 6 bases in between. In germline, CDR1 is SEHNR, CDR2 FQNEAQ (reference sequence). CDR3 sequence reads: CASGTDTQYF. In nucleotides, the CDR3 is TGTGCCTCCGGAACAGATACGCAGTATTTT.

The gene calls are TRBV15 and TRBJ1-1; D remains ambiguous. The CDR3 extends over 14 amino acids. The V end lost 0 bases, the J end lost 4 bases, and 9 bases lay between the germline ends. Germline V gene sequence: CDR1 LNHNV, CDR2 YYDKDF (reference sequence). The CDR3 nucleotides read TGTGCCACCAGCAGAGATCTCGAGGGCACTGAAGCTTTCTTT. Amino acid sequence: CATSRDLEGTEAFF.